Below, one T cell receptor (beta chain) is given with its context. Original analysis: Amplified reference gene primers provided the basis for estimating nucleated cell counts. The data were produced by immunoSEQ multiplex PCR, yet TCRdb's version contains in-frame clones alone and is incomplete. D and trimming come from the DNA, and the V and J calls and clone size come from that table. The table records 300,000 to 400,000 clones, around nine tenths of them present only once. The sample belongs to a study of blood T cell repertoires in COVID-19. This CDR3 has 15 residues. Germline V gene sequence: CDR1 LGHDT, CDR2 YNNKEL (reference sequence). V lost 5 bases, J lost 7 bases, and 9 bases stayed unmatched.

The sequence came from a woman under 30 who had recovered from COVID-19. The sequencing input was peripheral blood. The V call is TRBV3-1 (or the pseudogene TRBV3-2), the J call TRBJ2-1; TRBD2 agrees at 9 bases. CDR3 amino acids: CASSGVWTSVNEQFF. Here the CDR3 DNA reads TGTGCCAGCAGCGGGGTGTGGACTAGCGTAAATGAGCAGTTCTTC.